Detailed here is one T cell receptor (beta chain). Its antigen remains unidentified. This specimen includes other DNA sequences encoding the same CDR3. Sequencing was performed with immunoSEQ multiplex PCR; in TCRdb, only in-frame clones are kept and a portion is missing. Among approximately 2,300,000 clones, around 90% were seen once, and the ten largest hold 0.37%. The CDR3 runs to 16 residues. Per germline, CDR1 KGHSH and CDR2 LQKENI. Germline trimming cut 1 base from V and 1 base from J; bases unmatched to any gene: 0. This entry comes from a study of shared clonotypes between healthy human individuals. The study's findings and limits: Richness estimates generally favored naive over memory subsets.

The sequence was obtained from a man younger than 30 in good health. Some clones in this sample may be carry-over from other donors' samples. Sequenced: naive CD4+ T cells from PBMCs. Specified subset: CD45RA+ positively selected. The chain has TRBV18 and TRBJ2-1; TRBD2 agrees at 11 bases. CDR3 sequence (DNA): TGTGCCAGCTCACCACTAGCGGGAGGGTCCTACAATGAGCAGTTCTTC. Encoded protein: CASSPLAGGSYNEQFF. The whole variable domain, filled in from reference TRBV18 and TRBJ2-1, reads NAGVMQNPRHLVRRRGQEARLRCSPMKGHSHVYWYRQLPEEGLKFMVYLQKENIIDESGMPKERFSAEFPKEGPSILRIQQVVRGDSAAYFCASSPLAGGSYNEQFFGPGTRLTVL.